This T cell receptor (beta chain) was profiled in a study of blood T cell repertoires in COVID-19. For the study at large: PBMCs, B-cell-depleted T cells, or T cells provided the cDNA or gDNA that made up the material.

Sequencing used immunoSEQ multiplex PCR; TCRdb keeps in-frame clones, though not all of them. The sample lists roughly 60,000 clones, 85% occurring once. This CDR3 contains 17 residues. Between the trimmed V and J ends, which lost 2 bases and 2 bases, there was a span of 19 bases. Germline V CDR1 and CDR2: MGHRA, YSYEKL. This receptor was taken from a human donor in a cohort sampled during active COVID-19. The source material was peripheral blood. This chain uses TRBV4-1 with TRBJ2-7, with D possibly TRBD2 on 6 matching bases. Here the CDR3 DNA reads TGCGCCAGCAGCCAACCGCGGGGCTTGACAGCCGCCTACGAGCAGTACTTC. Translating gives CASSQPRGLTAAYEQYF.